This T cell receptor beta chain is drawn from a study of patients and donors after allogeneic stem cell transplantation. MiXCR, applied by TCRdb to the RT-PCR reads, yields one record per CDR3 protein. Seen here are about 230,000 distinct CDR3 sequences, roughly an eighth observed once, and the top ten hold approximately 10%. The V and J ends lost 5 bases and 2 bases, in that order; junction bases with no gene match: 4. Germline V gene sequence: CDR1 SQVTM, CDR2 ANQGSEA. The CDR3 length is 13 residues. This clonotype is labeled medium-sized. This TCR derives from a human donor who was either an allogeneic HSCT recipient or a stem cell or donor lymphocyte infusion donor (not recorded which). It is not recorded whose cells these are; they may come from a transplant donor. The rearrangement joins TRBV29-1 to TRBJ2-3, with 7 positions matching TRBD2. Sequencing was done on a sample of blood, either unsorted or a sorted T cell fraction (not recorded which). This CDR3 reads CSVSSGFTDTQYF. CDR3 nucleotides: TGCAGCGTTTCTAGCGGCTTCACAGATACGCAGTATTTT.